Given below is one TCR beta chain in context. What it binds is not known. These data belong to a study of human T cells and chemical hapten exposure. Time point given: patch test 2, 6 weeks after DPC sensitization. Sample treatment: therapeutic diphenylcyclopropenone sensitization with weekly scalp DPC. Total RNA came from unfractionated whole blood. TCRdb reprocessed the RACE reads via MiXCR and lists one record per CDR3 protein. The sample lists 35,000 to 50,000 distinct CDR3 sequences, approximately 9.6% seen once, with around 15% in the top ten. Whole-study findings and limits: The donors suffered from alopecia, so their immune response may not match that of healthy people. The study found that DPC sensitization did not change TCRs above 1 in 1000 frequency.

Germline CDR1 and CDR2: KGHSH and LQKENI. This CDR3 is 15 amino acids long. The V and J ends lost 2 bases and 2 bases respectively, with 10 bases between them. This material consisted of whole blood, taken in connection with sensitization to the hapten diphenylcyclopropenone (DPC). The source of this sequence is a woman in her thirties with alopecia areata. Some clones in this sample may be carry-over from other donors' samples. This chain joins TRBV18 and TRBJ2-1; no clear D gene. CDR3 nucleotide sequence: TGTGCCAGCTCACCAGACGGGCCGGCCTACAATGAGCAGTTCTTC. This translates into CASSPDGPAYNEQFF.